This TCR beta chain is drawn from a study of OX40 agonist ivuxolimab in advanced cancers. As for the study in general: Males comprised 82.7% of the group, whose mean age was 60 years (range about 23 to 80). Past anti-PD-1, anti-PD-L1 or anti-CTLA-4 therapy was accepted, and approximately 40% had received some.

Germline-derived CDR1 and CDR2 are MNHEY and SMNVEV (reference sequence). The CDR3 has 18 amino acids. V was pared by 5 bases and J by 6 bases, with 17 bases of the junction left unmatched. The protocol was immunoSEQ multiplex PCR, while the TCRdb copy is restricted to in-frame clones and leaves out a portion. The profile shows about 62,000 clones, around 79% of them singletons. The V gene is TRBV27, the J gene TRBJ1-4, with TRBD1 matching 8 bases. The TCR was taken from an adult with an advanced solid tumor such as melanoma, head and neck, liver or kidney cancer. The input for sequencing was CD4+ or CD8+ T cells sorted from blood, taken in a trial of the OX40 agonist ivuxolimab. The CDR3 loop is CASSKLIKSQGVDEKLFF. The CDR3 DNA reads as TGTGCCAGCAGTAAATTAATTAAATCACAGGGGGTGGATGAAAAACTGTTTTTT.